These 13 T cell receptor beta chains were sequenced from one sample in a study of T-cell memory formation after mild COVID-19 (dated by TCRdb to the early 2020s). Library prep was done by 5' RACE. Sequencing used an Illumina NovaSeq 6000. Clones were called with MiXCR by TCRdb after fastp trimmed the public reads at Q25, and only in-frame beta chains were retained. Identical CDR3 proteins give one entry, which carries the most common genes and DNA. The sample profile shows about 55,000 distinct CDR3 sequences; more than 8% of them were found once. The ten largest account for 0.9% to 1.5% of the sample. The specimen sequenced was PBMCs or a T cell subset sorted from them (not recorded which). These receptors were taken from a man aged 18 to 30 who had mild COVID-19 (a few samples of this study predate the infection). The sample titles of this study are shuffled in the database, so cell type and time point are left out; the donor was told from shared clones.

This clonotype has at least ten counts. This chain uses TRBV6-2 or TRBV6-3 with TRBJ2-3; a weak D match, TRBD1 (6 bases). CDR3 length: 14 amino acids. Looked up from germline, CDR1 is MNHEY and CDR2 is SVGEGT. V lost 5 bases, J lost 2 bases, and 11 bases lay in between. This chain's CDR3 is CASSQGPDTDTQYF. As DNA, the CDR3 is TGTGCCAGCAGTCAGGGGCCCGACACAGATACGCAGTATTTT.

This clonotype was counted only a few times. The CDR3 is CASSSGTISTDTQYF. The CDR3 DNA reads TGTGCCAGCAGCTCCGGGACTATTAGCACAGATACGCAGTATTTT. V gene TRBV7-2 combines with J gene TRBJ2-3; 7 bases are shared with TRBD2. V was clipped by 4 bases and J by 0 bases; unmatched bases: 4. The germline CDR1 and CDR2 sequences are SGHTA and FQGNSA. CDR3 size: 15 residues.

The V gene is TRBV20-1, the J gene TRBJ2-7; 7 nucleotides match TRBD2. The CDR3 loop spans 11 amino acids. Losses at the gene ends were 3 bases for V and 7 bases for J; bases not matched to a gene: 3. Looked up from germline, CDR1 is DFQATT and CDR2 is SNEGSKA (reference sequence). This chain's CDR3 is CSASLGGEQYV. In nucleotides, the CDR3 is TGCAGTGCTAGTTTGGGGGGGGAGCAGTACGTC.

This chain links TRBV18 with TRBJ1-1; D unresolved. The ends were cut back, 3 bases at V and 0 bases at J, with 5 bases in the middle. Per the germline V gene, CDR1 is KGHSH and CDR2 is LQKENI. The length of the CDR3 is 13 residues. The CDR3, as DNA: TGTGCCAGCTCACCGGCCCTGAACACTGAAGCTTTCTTT. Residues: CASSPALNTEAFF.

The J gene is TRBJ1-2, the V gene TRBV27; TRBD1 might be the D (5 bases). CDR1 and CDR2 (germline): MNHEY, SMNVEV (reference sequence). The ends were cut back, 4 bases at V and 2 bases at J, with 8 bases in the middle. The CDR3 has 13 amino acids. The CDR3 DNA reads TGTGCCAGCAGTTCGGGACGGAACTATGGCTACACCTTC. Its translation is CASSSGRNYGYTF.

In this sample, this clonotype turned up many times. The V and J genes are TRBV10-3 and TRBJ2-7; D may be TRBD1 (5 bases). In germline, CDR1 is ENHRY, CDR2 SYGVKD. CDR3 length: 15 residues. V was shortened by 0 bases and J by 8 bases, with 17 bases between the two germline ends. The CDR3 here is CAISESPGAGPKQYV. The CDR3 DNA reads TGTGCCATCAGTGAGTCGCCTGGGGCAGGGCCTAAGCAGTACGTC.

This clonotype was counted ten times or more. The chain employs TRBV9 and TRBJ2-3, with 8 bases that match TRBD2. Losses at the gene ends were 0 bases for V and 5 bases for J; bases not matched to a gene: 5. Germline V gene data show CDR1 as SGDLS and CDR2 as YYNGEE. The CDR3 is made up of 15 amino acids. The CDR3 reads CASSVDGGVLDTQYF. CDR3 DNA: TGTGCCAGCAGCGTAGACGGGGGGGTGCTAGATACGCAGTATTTT.

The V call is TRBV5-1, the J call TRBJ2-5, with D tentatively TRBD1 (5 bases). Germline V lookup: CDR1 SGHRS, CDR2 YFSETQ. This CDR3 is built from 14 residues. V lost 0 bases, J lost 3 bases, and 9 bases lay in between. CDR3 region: CASSLAGIEETQYF. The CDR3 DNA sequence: TGCGCCAGCAGCTTGGCAGGGATCGAAGAGACCCAGTACTTC.

The CDR3 loop reads CASSLTGVYGYTF. CDR3 sequence (DNA): TGTGCCAGCAGTCTTACAGGGGTTTATGGCTACACCTTC. J is TRBJ1-2 and V is TRBV6-5; 7 positions agree with TRBD1. The CDR3 has 13 amino acids. Germline loops: CDR1 MNHEY, CDR2 SVGAGI. J gave up 5 bases and V 5 bases, and 5 bases lay outside the gene matches.

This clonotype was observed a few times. The CDR3 spells CASSAGRTGSTDTQYF. The CDR3 DNA follows: TGCGCCAGCAGCGCCGGCAGGACAGGGTCCACAGATACGCAGTATTTT. V and J are TRBV5-1 and TRBJ2-3; TRBD1 matches at 8 bases. The CDR3 is made up of 16 amino acids. The V gene end was trimmed by 4 bases and the J gene end by 2 bases; junction bases not matched to a gene: 9. Germline-derived CDR1 and CDR2 are SGHRS and YFSETQ.

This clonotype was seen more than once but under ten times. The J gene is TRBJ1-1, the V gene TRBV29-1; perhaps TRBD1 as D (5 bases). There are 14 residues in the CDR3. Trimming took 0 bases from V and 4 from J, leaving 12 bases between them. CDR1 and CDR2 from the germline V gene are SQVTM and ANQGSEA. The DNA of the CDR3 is TGCAGCGTTGAAGATAACGGCCAGGGCACTGAAGCTTTCTTT. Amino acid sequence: CSVEDNGQGTEAFF. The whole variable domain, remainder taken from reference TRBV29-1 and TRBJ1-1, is SAVISQKPSRDICQRGTSLTIQCQVDSQVTMMFWYRQQPGQSLTLIATANQGSEATYESGFVIDKFPISRPNLTFSTLTVSNMSPEDSSIYLCSVEDNGQGTEAFFGQGTRLTVV.

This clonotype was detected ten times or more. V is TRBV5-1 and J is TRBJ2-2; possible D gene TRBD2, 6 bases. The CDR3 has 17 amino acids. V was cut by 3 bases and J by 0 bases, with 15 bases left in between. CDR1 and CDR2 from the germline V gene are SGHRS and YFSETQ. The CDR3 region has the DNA TGCGCCAGCAGCTCCGGTCGGGACTCGGCGAACACCGGGGAGCTGTTTTTT. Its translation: CASSSGRDSANTGELFF.

The CDR3 DNA sequence: TGCAGCGTTGAAGAGGTCCTTACAAGCAGGGAGCAGTTCTTC. Translated: CSVEEVLTSREQFF. J is TRBJ2-1 and V is TRBV29-1; D is unclear. This CDR3 has 14 amino acids. Trimming cost V 0 bases and J 10 bases, with 16 bases left between them. Germline V gene sequence: CDR1 SQVTM, CDR2 ANQGSEA.